What follows describes a single T cell receptor (beta chain). Its antigen is unknown. Using RNA transcripts as the source, TCR beta CDR3 regions were amplified. A set of HTBI primers served as the primers for a first-round RT-PCR of the TCR CDR3. TCRdb reanalysed the multiplex PCR reads using MiXCR and keeps one entry per CDR3 protein. This table holds roughly 640,000 distinct CDR3 sequences, about a sixth found once. PBMCs were sourced from 9 to 10 ml fresh peripheral blood. This specimen comes from a study of T cells in Graves' hyperthyroidism and ophthalmopathy. General study findings and limits: Appearing also in blood were most of the thyroid clonotypes expanded above 0.001. Ophthalmopathy, as predicted by the model, came a median around 6.7 months after the prediction. A model of 13 V-J features distinguished ophthalmopathy from stable hyperthyroidism.

The CDR3 length is 17 residues. Germline assignment: CDR1 SGDLS and CDR2 YYNGEE. Trimming removed 0 bases from V and 4 bases from J; junction bases left unmatched: 9. This sequence originates from a middle-aged woman with Graves' ophthalmopathy. The V and J genes are TRBV9 and TRBJ2-5; TRBD2 agrees at 10 bases. The source material was blood. Here the CDR3 reads CASSVDSGTSVRETQYF. The CDR3 DNA follows: TGTGCCAGCAGCGTAGACTCGGGGACTAGCGTGCGAGAGACCCAGTACTTC. Filled out from reference TRBV9 and TRBJ2-5, the complete variable domain reads DSGVTQTPKHLITATGQRVTLRCSPRSGDLSVYWYQQSLDQGLQFLIQYYNGEERAKGNILERFSAQQFPDLHSELNLSSLELGDSALYFCASSVDSGTSVRETQYFGPGTRLLVL.